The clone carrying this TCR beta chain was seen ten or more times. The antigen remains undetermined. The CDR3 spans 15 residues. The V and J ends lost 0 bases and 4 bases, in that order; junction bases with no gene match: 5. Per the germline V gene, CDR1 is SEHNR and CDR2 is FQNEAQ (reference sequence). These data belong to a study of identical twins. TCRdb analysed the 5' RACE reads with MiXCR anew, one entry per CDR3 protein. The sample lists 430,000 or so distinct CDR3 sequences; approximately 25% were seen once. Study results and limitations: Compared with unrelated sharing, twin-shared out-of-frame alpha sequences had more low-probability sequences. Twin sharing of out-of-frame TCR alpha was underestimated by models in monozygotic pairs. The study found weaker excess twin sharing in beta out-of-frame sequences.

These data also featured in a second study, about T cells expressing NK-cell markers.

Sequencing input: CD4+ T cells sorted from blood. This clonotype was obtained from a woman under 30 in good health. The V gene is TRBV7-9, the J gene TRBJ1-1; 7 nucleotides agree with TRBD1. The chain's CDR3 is CASSLADREGTEAFF. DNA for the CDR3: TGTGCCAGCAGCTTAGCAGACAGGGAGGGCACTGAAGCTTTCTTT.